The clone carrying this T cell receptor beta chain turned up a few times. Antigen specificity is unknown. These data belong to a study of glioma-infiltrating T cells. General study results and limits: Non-neoplastic patients had below-expected tissue-blood divergence, while all gliomas exceeded expectation.

CDR3 length: 13 residues. Germline CDR1 MDHEN, CDR2 SYDVKM. With 7 bases clipped from V and 2 bases from J, the junction kept 5 bases outside the gene matches. Using RNA template, CDR3s of TCR alpha and beta were amplified with iRepertoire arm-PCR. TCRdb analysed the multiplex PCR reads with MiXCR anew, one entry per CDR3 protein. The sample carries approximately 20,000 distinct CDR3 sequences, around 23% recorded once. V usage is TRBV28 and J usage is TRBJ2-7; TRBD1 aligns across 7 bases. The material sequenced was glioma tissue, nonneoplastic brain tissue, or PBMCs (not recorded which). The origin of this receptor is a human donor with low-grade glioma or glioblastoma, undergoing nonglioma brain surgery, or in good health (not recorded which). The CDR3 DNA sequence: TGTGCCAGCACCCCCGGGACAGCCTACGAGCAGTACTTC. Translated, it gives CASTPGTAYEQYF. The whole variable domain, remainder taken from reference TRBV28 and TRBJ2-7, is DVKVTQSSRYLVKRTGEKVFLECVQDMDHENMFWYRQDPGLGLRLIYFSYDVKMKEKGDIPEGYSVSREKKERFSLILESASTNQTSMYLCASTPGTAYEQYFGPGTRLTVT.